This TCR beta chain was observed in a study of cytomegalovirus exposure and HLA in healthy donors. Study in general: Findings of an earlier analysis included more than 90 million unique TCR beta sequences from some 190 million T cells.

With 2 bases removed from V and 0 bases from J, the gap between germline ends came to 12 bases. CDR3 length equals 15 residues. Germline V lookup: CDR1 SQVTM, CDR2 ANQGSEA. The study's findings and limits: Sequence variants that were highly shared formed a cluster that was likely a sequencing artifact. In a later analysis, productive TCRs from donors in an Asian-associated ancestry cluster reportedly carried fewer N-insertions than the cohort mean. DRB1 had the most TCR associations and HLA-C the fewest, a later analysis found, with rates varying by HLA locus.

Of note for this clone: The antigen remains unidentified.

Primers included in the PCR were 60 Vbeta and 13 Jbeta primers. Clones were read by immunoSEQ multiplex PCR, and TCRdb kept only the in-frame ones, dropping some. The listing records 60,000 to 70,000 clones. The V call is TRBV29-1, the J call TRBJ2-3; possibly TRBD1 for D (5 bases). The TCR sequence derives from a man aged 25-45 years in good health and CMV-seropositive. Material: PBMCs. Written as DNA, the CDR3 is TGCAGCGTTGAATCCGGACATTCTAGCACAGATACGCAGTATTTT. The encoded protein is CSVESGHSSTDTQYF.